This entry lists 2 T cell receptor beta chains sequenced from one sample in a study of regulatory T cells in long-lasting Graves disease. Arm-PCR with iRepertoire HTBI primers amplified the CDR3 regions for these TCR beta libraries. TCRdb itself ran the multiplex PCR reads through MiXCR, one entry per CDR3 protein. The table lists roughly 500,000 distinct CDR3 sequences, around 15% of them singletons. Time point here: newly diagnosed GD, antithyroid drugs for less than 3 months. Extracted RNA from PBMCs served as the source of the TCR library. The same sample was also used in a study of T cells in Graves' hyperthyroidism and ophthalmopathy.

This sample comprised peripheral blood mononuclear cells (PBMCs), obtained at new diagnosis, from a patient treated with antithyroid drugs. The receptors were gathered from a woman aged 45-59 years with Graves disease.

The CDR3 spells CASSLGRSGRGNNEQFF. In DNA form, the CDR3 reads TGTGCCAGCAGCTTAGGTCGGAGCGGGAGGGGTAACAATGAGCAGTTCTTC. The chain employs TRBV11-3 and TRBJ2-1, with 10 positions matching TRBD2. V dropped 1 base and J dropped 5; count of bases not matched to a gene: 8. The germline V gene encodes CDR1 SGHNT and CDR2 YENEEA. This CDR3 is built from 17 residues.

The CDR3 DNA sequence: TGTGCCAGCGGAGGACAGGCTTTCTTTGGGGCCAACGTCCTGACTTTC. Its translation is CASGGQAFFGANVLTF. The chain has TRBV3-1 and TRBJ2-6, with 7 bases fitting TRBD1. CDR1 is LGHDT and CDR2 is YNNKEL in the germline V gene (reference sequence). The V gene end was trimmed by 8 bases and the J gene end by 3 bases; junction bases not matched to a gene: 10. CDR3 length: 16 amino acids.